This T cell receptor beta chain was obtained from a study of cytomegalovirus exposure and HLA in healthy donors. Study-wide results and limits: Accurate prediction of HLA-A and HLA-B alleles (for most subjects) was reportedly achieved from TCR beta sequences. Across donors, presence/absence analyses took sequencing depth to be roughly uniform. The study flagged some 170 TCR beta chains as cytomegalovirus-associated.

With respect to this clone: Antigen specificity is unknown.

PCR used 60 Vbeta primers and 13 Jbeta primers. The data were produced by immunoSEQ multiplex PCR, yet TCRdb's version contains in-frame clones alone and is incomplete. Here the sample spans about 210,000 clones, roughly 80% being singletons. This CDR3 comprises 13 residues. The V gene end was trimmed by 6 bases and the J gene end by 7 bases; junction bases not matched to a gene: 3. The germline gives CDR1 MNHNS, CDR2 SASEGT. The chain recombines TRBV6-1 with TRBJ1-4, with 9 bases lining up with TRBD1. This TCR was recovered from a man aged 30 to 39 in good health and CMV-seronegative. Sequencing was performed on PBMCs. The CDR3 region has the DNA TGTGCCAGCAGCCGGGACAGGGCTGAAAAACTGTTTTTT. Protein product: CASSRDRAEKLFF.